This T cell receptor (beta chain) was sequenced during a study of early T cells in non-severe SARS-CoV-2 infection. Study-level background: Unsorted whole blood bulk RNA was sequenced, with unpaired chains. Study results and caveats: Anti-spike CD8 specificities were favored by VDJdb matching, whose results missed private and CD4 specificities.

This clonotype was detected only a few times. Antigen: not known. The CDR3 has 15 amino acids. V was pared by 1 base and J by 5 bases, with 7 bases of the junction left unmatched. Looked up from germline, CDR1 is DFQATT and CDR2 is SNEGSKA (reference sequence). Unique molecular identifiers tagged individual cDNA molecules. TCRdb re-derived calls from the 5' RACE reads in MiXCR, one entry per CDR3 protein. Among about 33,000 distinct CDR3 sequences listed, around 5% were seen once. The chain links TRBV20-1 to TRBJ2-1; 8 nucleotides agree with TRBD1. Sequenced sample: whole blood. The receptor comes from an adult who was a healthcare worker with PCR-confirmed SARS-CoV-2 infection or an uninfected control (not recorded which). This CDR3 is CSARGWGRGHNEQFF. The CDR3 nucleotides are TGCAGTGCTAGAGGTTGGGGCAGGGGGCACAATGAGCAGTTCTTC.